The sequence of this TCR beta chain was determined in a study of blood T cell repertoires in COVID-19. Sequencing was performed with immunoSEQ multiplex PCR; in TCRdb, only in-frame clones are kept and a portion is missing. The sample has about 480,000 clones; around 87% are singletons. Germline V gene sequence: CDR1 SQVTM, CDR2 ANQGSEA. The CDR3 is made up of 12 amino acids. Trimming stripped 4 bases from V and 0 bases from J, with 7 bases between. This rearrangement joins TRBV29-1 to TRBJ2-7; no reliable D call. The material sequenced was PBMCs or T cells enriched from blood (not recorded which). This TCR came from a woman between 40 and 55 years old who had recovered from COVID-19. The CDR3 DNA reads TGCAGCGTTGTGACTTCCTCCTACGAGCAGTACTTC. As protein: CSVVTSSYEQYF.